Sequencing of this T cell receptor (beta chain) was carried out in a study of OX40 agonist ivuxolimab in advanced cancers. For context, the study as a whole: Ivuxolimab, which targeted the costimulatory receptor OX40 (CD134), was an agonistic, fully human IgG2 monoclonal antibody. Intravenous ivuxolimab was administered to patients every 2 weeks at six dose levels: 0.01, 0.1, 0.3, 1.5, 3 and 10 mg/kg. Among the approximately 50 dose-escalation patients, some 20 had hepatocellular carcinoma, approximately 15 melanoma, 9 renal cell carcinoma and 9 head and neck cancer. In the dose-escalation cohort, approximately 82% of patients were male, and the mean age was roughly 60 years with a range of roughly 23 to 79. Prior anti-PD-1, anti-PD-L1 or anti-CTLA-4 therapy was permitted, and about 40% of dose-escalation patients had received checkpoint inhibitors. Partial responses were achieved by three dose-escalation patients, of whom one had hepatocellular carcinoma and two had cutaneous melanoma. The point of sequencing TCRbeta in the periphery was to test whether ivuxolimab changed TCR sequence diversity and drove clonal T-cell expansion. The paper covers the monotherapy dose-escalation part of the phase I ivuxolimab trial, which included N of about 51 patients. Study-wide conclusions, independent of this receptor: Low levels of normalized T-cell clonal expansion were also seen in some patients who did not respond. After ivuxolimab, more expanded clones were found on average in CD8+ T cells than in CD4+ T cells. Clonal expansion of both CD4+ and CD8+ blood T cells was observed from baseline to week 6 at doses 0.1 to 3.0 mg/kg. The antigen specificity of the clonally expanded peripheral T cells was not determined. In the 0.1-3.0 mg/kg groups, partial responders had among the lowest normalized peripheral clonal expansion, particularly in CD8+ T cells.

To sequence the TCRbeta CDR3 region, genomic DNA was isolated from the sorted cells. The immunoSEQ Assay was used for sequencing of TCRbeta CDR3 regions. The table comes from immuneACCESS by way of TCRdb, which keeps in-frame sequences with V and J called. Part of the clones is missing from these tables; in studies checked, under half for an unresolved V gene and the rest for unknown reasons. This sample lists roughly 89,000 clones; about 86% were detected once. Jointly, the top ten make up 6.5% of the sample. This clone was observed a handful of times. The antigen it binds to is not known. The sample holds no much larger clone one base away, and base qualities are not on file. The trial excluded patients who had a history of autoimmune disease or who were on systemic immunosuppression. Peripheral blood for TCR sequencing was collected from all dose cohorts at baseline, on cycle 4 day 1, and on cycle 7 day 1. The samples were taken from a phase I, first-in-human, multicenter, open-label dose-escalation trial of ivuxolimab. Adults with locally advanced or metastatic melanoma, renal cell carcinoma, hepatocellular carcinoma or head and neck squamous cell carcinoma were enrolled in the trial. Before TCR sequencing, CD4+ T cells and CD8+ T cells from peripheral blood were sorted into separate populations.

This specimen consisted of CD4+ or CD8+ T cells sorted from blood, obtained in a trial of the OX40 agonist ivuxolimab. The receptor was derived from an adult with an advanced solid tumor such as melanoma, head and neck, liver or kidney cancer.

The DNA reads as follows: TGCGCCAGCAGAGCCGGGACAGGGGTAATAGATACGCAGTATTTT. It translates to CASRAGTGVIDTQYF. The chain employs TRBV5-1 and TRBJ2-3, and TRBD1 aligns with 10 junction nucleotides. From a lookup of the germline V gene, CDR1 and CDR2 are SGHRS and YFSETQ. V and J are trimmed by 5 bases and 5 bases, and the gene matches miss 8 bases of the junction. The CDR3 sequence holds 15 residues, the cysteine and phenylalanine included. Kept here is only the CDR3 DNA, which spans 45 bases and is read in frame from base 1.